The rows below give T cell receptor beta chains drawn from one sample of a study of T cells in tuberculosis. Some clones are missing from TCRdb's copy, which holds only in-frame ones; the method was immunoSEQ multiplex PCR. The top ten hold 15% to 20% of the sample, which has 20,000 to 25,000 clones, roughly nine tenths seen once. Sequences were obtained from PBMCs. Receptor source: a donor between 10 and 35 years old with latent tuberculosis or without tuberculosis infection. Some clones in this sample may be carry-over from other donors' samples. Each CDR3 is given with its conserved first and last residue. Each record gives: D gene, J gene, V gene, CDR3 DNA, CDR3 protein. The D gene is left open where the match is weak.

>-|TRBJ2-3|TRBV5-6
TGTGCCAGCAGCACCCAGATGGCGGAGGATACGCAGTATTTT
CASSTQMAEDTQYF
>TRBD1|TRBJ2-7|TRBV9
TGTGCCAGCAGCCCTAGTGACAGGGGGCTCGGGGAGCAGTACTTC
CASSPSDRGLGEQYF
>-|TRBJ1-6|TRBV11-2
TGTGCCAGCAGCTTAGGTCTGGAGAATTCACCCCTCCACTTT
CASSLGLENSPLHF
>-|TRBJ1-1|TRBV5-1
TGCGCCAGCAGCTTGAAGCTGAACACTGAAGCTTTCTTT
CASSLKLNTEAFF
>-|TRBJ1-5|TRBV21-1
TGTGCCAGCAGCAAGGTGGACAGGCATTATAGCAATCAGCCCCAGCATTTT
CASSKVDRHYSNQPQHF
>-|TRBJ1-1|TRBV19
TGTGCCAGTAGTATCGCGGGGAGTCAGAACACTGAAGCTTTCTTT
CASSIAGSQNTEAFF
>-|TRBJ2-4|TRBV7-2
TGTGCCAGCAGCCCAAATCACAGCTCTGACATTCAGTACTTC
CASSPNHSSDIQYF
>TRBD1|TRBJ1-4|TRBV4-2
TGTGCCAGCAGCCAAGAGGAGGGGGCGCAACCTAAACTGTTTTTT
CASSQEEGAQPKLFF
>TRBD1|TRBJ1-4|TRBV7-2
TGTGCCAGCAGCCGATACAGGGGTCGTGATGAAAAACTGTTTTTT
CASSRYRGRDEKLFF
>TRBD2|TRBJ2-1|TRBV19
TGTGCCAGTAAGCTAGCGGAGCCCTACAATGAGCAGTTCTTC
CASKLAEPYNEQFF
>-|TRBJ2-2|TRBV5-1
TGCGCCAGCAGCGCTGTACGCGGGGCGAACACCGGGGAGCTGTTTTTT
CASSAVRGANTGELFF
>-|TRBJ1-2|TRBV7-9
TGTGCCAGCATCCAAGGGACTGGCACCCATGGCTACACCTTC
CASIQGTGTHGYTF